Included here is one T cell receptor beta chain sequence, with context. The sample is drawn from a study of blood T cell repertoires in COVID-19. Study-level information: T cells, B-cell-depleted T cells, or PBMCs supplied cDNA or gDNA.

Per the study methods: Amplification of reference gene primers provided the estimated nucleated cell counts. Using immunoSEQ multiplex PCR, the repertoire was profiled, and TCRdb retains in-frame clones only, with some absent. From that table come the V and J calls and clone size; the DNA was used to work out D and trimming. The sample records roughly 300,000 clones, approximately 85% being singletons. There are 13 residues in the CDR3. The germline gives CDR1 SGHVS, CDR2 FQNEAQ. Trimming stripped 1 base from V and 3 bases from J, with 3 bases between. The chain is built from TRBV7-8 and TRBJ2-2; D is undetermined. This TCR derives from a human donor in a cohort sampled during active COVID-19. The sample was peripheral blood. The DNA of the CDR3 is TGTGCCAGCAGCTTAGGGCACACCGGGGAGCTGTTTTTT. Protein product: CASSLGHTGELFF.